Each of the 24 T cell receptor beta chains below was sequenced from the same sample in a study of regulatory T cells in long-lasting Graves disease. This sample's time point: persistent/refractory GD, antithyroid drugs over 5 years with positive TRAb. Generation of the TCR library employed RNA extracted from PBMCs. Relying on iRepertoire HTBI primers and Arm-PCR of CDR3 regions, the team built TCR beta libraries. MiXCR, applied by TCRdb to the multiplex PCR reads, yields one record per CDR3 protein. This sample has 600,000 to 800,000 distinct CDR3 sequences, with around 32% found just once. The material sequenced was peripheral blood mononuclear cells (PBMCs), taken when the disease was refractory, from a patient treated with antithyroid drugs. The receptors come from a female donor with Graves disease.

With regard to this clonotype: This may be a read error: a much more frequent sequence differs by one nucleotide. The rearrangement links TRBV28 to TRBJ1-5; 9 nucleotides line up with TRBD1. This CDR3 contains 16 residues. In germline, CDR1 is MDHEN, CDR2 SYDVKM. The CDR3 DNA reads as TGTACCAGCACATCGACAGGGGGTGTTAGCAATCAGCCCCAGCATTTT. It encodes CTSTSTGGVSNQPQHF.

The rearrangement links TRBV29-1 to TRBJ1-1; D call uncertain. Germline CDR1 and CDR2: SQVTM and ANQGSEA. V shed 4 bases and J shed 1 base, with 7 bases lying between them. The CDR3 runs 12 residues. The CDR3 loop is CSVAAWNTEAFF. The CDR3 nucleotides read TGCAGCGTTGCGGCTTGGAACACTGAAGCTTTCTTT. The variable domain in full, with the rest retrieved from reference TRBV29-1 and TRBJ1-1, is SAVISQKPSRDICQRGTSLTIQCQVDSQVTMMFWYRQQPGQSLTLIATANQGSEATYESGFVIDKFPISRPNLTFSTLTVSNMSPEDSSIYLCSVAAWNTEAFFGQGTRLTVV.

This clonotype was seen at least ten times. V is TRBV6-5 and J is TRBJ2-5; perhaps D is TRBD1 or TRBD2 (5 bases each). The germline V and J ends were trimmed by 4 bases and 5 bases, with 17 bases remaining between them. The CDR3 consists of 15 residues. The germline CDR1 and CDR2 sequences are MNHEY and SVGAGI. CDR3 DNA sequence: TGTGCCAGCAGTTCCCTGGGGGTCCCCGGGGAGACCCAGTACTTC. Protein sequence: CASSSLGVPGETQYF.

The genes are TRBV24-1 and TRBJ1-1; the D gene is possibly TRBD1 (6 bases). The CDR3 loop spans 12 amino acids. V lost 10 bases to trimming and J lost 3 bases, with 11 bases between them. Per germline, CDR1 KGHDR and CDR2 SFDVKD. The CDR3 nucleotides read TGTGCCACGAGGGAGGGGGACACTGAAGCTTTCTTT. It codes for CATREGDTEAFF.

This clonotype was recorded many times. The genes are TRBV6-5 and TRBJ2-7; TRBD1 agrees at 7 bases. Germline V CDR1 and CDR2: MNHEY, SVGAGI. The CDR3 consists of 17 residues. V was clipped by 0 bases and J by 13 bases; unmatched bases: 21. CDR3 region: CASSYSGGQTGLMQCYF. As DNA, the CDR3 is TGTGCCAGCAGTTACTCTGGGGGACAGACCGGTCTCATGCAGTGTTACTTC.

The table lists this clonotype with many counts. The CDR3 region has the DNA TGTGCCAGCACCGGGGGACAGCCAAATGAAAAACTGTTTTTT. The encoded protein is CASTGGQPNEKLFF. This rearrangement joins TRBV5-6 to TRBJ1-4; 7 nucleotides line up with TRBD1. V lost 6 bases, J lost 5 bases, and 7 bases stayed unmatched. The germline gives CDR1 SGHDT, CDR2 YYEEEE. The length of the CDR3 is 14 residues. The variable domain in full, with the rest retrieved from reference TRBV5-6 and TRBJ1-4, is DAGVTQSPTHLIKTRGQQVTLRCSPKSGHDTVSWYQQALGQGPQFIFQYYEEEERQRGNFPDRFSGHQFPNYSSELNVNALLLGDSALYLCASTGGQPNEKLFFGSGTQLSVL.

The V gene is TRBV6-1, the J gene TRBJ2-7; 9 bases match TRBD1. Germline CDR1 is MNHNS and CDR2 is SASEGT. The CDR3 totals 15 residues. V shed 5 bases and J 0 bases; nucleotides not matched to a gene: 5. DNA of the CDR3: TGTGCCAGCAGTACGTGGACAGGGGCCTCCTACGAGCAGTACTTC. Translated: CASSTWTGASYEQYF.

CDR3 loop: CSANRELDEQYF. CDR3 nucleotides: TGCAGTGCTAACCGGGAGTTGGACGAGCAGTACTTC. The rearrangement joins TRBV20-1 to TRBJ2-7; perhaps TRBD2 as D (6 bases). This CDR3 is 12 amino acids long. CDR1 and CDR2 (germline): DFQATT, SNEGSKA (reference sequence). The V and J ends lost 4 bases and 5 bases respectively, with 12 bases between them.

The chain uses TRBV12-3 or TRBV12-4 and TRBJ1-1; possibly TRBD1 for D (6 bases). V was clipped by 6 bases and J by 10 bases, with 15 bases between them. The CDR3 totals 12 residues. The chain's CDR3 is CASRNLEGGAFF. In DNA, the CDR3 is TGTGCCAGCAGGAATCTCGAGGGGGGAGCTTTCTTT.

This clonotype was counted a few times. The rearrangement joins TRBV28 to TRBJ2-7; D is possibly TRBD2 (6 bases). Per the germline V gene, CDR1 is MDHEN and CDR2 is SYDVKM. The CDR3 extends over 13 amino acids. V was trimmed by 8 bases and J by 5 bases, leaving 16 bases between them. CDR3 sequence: CASRDTGRNEQYF. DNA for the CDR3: TGTGCCAGCCGTGACACCGGGAGAAACGAGCAGTACTTC.

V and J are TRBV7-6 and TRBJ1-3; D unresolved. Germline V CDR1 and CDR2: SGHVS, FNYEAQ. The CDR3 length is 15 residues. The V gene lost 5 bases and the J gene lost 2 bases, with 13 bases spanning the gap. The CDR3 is CASSRVEGPGNTIYF. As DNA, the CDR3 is TGTGCCAGCAGCCGAGTCGAAGGCCCTGGAAACACCATATATTTT.

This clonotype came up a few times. The CDR3 protein is CASSLEGDNQPQHF. CDR3 DNA: TGTGCCAGCAGCTTGGAGGGCGACAATCAGCCCCAGCATTTT. The chain joins TRBV5-4 to TRBJ1-5; D uncertain. The CDR3 is made up of 14 amino acids. CDR1 is SGHNT, CDR2 YYREEE, per germline (reference sequence). Trimming shortened V by 0 bases and J by 3 bases, and 7 bases separated the two germline ends. Variable domain in full (rest from reference TRBV5-4 and TRBJ1-5): ETGVTQSPTHLIKTRGQQVTLRCSSQSGHNTVSWYQQALGQGPQFIFQYYREEENGRGNFPPRFSGLQFPNYSSELNVNALELDDSALYLCASSLEGDNQPQHFGDGTRLSIL.

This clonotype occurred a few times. CDR3 region: CASSPGASGNTIYF. CDR3 DNA: TGTGCCAGCAGCCCGGGGGCGTCTGGAAACACCATATATTTT. The gene calls are TRBV3-1 and TRBJ1-3, with a tentative D call TRBD1 (6 bases). The V and J ends lost 4 bases and 1 base respectively, with 8 bases between them. CDR3 length: 14 residues. The germline CDR1 and CDR2 sequences are LGHDT and YNNKEL (reference sequence).

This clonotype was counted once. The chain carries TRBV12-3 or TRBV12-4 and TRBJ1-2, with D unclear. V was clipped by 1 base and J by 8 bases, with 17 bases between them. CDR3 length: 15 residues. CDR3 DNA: TGTGCCAGCAGTTTAGGGATCGGCAGGAAGTACGGCTACACCTTC. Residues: CASSLGIGRKYGYTF.

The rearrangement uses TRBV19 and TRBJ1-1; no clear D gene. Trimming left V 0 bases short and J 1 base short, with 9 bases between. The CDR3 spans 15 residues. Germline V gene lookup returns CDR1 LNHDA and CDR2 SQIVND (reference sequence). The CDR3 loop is CASSIDGRKNTEAFF. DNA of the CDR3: TGTGCCAGTAGTATAGATGGCCGCAAGAACACTGAAGCTTTCTTT.

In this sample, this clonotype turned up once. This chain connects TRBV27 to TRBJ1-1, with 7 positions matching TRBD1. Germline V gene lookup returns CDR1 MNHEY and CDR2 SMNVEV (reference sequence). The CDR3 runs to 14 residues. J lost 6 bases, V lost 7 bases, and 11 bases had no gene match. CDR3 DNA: TGTGCCAGCACCACTGACAGGGCCGGGGCTGAAGCTTTCTTT. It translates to CASTTDRAGAEAFF.

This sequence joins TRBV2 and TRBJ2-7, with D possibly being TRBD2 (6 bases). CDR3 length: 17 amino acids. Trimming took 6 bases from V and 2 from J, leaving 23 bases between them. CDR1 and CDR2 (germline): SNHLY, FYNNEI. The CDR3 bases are TGTGCCAGCAGAATTTCCGTGGTAGCGGCGATTACCTACGAGCAGTACTTC. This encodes CASRISVVAAITYEQYF.

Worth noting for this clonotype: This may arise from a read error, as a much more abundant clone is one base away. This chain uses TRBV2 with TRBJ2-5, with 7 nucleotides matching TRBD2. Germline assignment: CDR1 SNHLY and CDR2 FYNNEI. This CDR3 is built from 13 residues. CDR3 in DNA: TGTGCCAGCACCGGGACTATCCAAGAGGCCCAGTACTTC. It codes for CASTGTIQEAQYF. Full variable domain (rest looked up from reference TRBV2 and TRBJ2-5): EPEVTQTPSHQVTQMGQEVILRCVPISNHLYFYWYRQILGQKVEFLVSFYNNEISEKSEIFDDQFSVERPDGSNFTLKIRSTKLEDSAMYFCASTGTIQEAQYFGPGTRLLVL.

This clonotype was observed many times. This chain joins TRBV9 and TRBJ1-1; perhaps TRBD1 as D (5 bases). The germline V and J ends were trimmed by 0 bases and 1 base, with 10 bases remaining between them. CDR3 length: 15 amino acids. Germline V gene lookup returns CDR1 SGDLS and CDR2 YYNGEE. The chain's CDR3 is CASSVAGHRNTEAFF. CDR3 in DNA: TGTGCCAGCAGCGTAGCCGGACATCGGAACACTGAAGCTTTCTTT.

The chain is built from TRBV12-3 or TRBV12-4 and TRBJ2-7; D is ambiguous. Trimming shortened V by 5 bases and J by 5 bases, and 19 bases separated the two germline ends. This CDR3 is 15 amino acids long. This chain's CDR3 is CASSPGFSVLHEQYF. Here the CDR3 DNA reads TGTGCCAGCAGTCCCGGTTTCAGCGTCTTGCACGAGCAGTACTTC.

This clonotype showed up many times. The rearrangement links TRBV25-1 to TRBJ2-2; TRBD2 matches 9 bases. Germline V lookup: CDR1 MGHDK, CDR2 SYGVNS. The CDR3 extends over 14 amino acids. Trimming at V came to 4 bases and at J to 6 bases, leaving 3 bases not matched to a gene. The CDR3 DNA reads TGTGCCAGCAGTGTACTAGCGGGCCCCGGGGAGCTGTTTTTT. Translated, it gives CASSVLAGPGELFF. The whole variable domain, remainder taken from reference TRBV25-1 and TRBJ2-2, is EADIYQTPRYLVIGTGKKITLECSQTMGHDKMYWYQQDPGMELHLIHYSYGVNSTEKGDLSSESTVSRIRTEHFPLTLESARPSHTSQYLCASSVLAGPGELFFGEGSRLTVL.

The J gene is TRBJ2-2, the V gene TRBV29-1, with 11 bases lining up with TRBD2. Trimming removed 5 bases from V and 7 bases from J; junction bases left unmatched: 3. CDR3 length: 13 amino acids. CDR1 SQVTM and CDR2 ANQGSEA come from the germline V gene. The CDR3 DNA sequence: TGCAGCGTTTCTAGCGGGAGGAGCGGGGAGCTGTTTTTT. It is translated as CSVSSGRSGELFF.

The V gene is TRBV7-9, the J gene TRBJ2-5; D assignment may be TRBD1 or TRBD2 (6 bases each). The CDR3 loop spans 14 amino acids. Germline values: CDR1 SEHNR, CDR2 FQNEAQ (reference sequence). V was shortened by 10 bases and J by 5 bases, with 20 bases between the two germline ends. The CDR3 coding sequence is TGTGCCATCGGAGGGACACGGGAATGGGAGACCCAGTACTTC. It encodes CAIGGTREWETQYF.

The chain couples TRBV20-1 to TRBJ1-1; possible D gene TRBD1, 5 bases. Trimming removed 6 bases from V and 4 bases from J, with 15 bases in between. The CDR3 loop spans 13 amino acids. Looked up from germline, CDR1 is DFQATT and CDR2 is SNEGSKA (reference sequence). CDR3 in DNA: TGCAGTGCCCTCGGAGGGGCTGGCACTGAAGCTTTCTTT. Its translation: CSALGGAGTEAFF.